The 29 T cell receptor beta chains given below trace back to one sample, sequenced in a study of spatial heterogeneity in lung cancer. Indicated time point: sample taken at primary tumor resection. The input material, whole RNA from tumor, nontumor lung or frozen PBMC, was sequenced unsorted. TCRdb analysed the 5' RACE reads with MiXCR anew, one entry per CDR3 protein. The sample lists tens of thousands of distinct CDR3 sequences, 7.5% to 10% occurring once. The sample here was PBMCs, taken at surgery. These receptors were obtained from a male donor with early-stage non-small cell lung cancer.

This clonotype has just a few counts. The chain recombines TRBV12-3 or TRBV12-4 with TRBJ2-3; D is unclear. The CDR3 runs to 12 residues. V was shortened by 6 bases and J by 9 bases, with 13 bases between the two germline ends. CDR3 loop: CASSRGLLTQYF. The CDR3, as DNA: TGTGCCAGCAGCCGTGGCCTCCTGACGCAGTATTTT.

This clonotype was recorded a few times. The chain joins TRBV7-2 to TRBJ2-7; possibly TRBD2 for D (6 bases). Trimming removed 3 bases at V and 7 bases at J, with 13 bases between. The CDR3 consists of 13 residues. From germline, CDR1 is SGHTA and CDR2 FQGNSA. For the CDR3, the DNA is TGTGCCAGCAGCTTGGCGGGGATTGGGGAGCAGTACTTC. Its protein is CASSLAGIGEQYF.

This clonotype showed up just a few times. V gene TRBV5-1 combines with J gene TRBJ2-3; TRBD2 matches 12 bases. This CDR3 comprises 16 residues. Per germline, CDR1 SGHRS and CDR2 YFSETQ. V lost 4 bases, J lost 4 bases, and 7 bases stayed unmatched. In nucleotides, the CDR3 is TGCGCCAGCAGCCCGAGGGGACTAGCGGGTGCAGATACGCAGTATTTT. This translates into CASSPRGLAGADTQYF. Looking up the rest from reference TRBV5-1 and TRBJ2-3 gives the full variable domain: KAGVTQTPRYLIKTRGQQVTLSCSPISGHRSVSWYQQTPGQGLQFLFEYFSETQRNKGNFPGRFSGRQFSNSRSEMNVSTLELGDSALYLCASSPRGLAGADTQYFGPGTRLTVL.

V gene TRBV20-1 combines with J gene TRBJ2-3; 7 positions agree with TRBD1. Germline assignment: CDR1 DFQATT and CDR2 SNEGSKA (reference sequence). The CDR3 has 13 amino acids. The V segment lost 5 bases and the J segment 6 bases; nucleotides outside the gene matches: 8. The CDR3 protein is CSAPITGEDTQYF. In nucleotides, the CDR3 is TGCAGTGCTCCTATAACAGGGGAGGATACGCAGTATTTT.

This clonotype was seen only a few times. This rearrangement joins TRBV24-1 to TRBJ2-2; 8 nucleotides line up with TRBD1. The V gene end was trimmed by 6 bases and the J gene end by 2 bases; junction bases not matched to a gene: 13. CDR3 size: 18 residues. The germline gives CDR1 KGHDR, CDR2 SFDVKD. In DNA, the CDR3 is TGTGCCACCAGTCCCCCGGACAGGGCCCCATTCAACACCGGGGAGCTGTTTTTT. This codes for CATSPPDRAPFNTGELFF.

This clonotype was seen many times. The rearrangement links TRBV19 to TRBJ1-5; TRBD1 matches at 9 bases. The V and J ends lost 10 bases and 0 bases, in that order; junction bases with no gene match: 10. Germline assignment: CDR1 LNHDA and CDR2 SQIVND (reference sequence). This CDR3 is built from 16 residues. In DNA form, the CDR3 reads TGTGCCACTAGGACAGGGGTTGGTATTAGCAATCAGCCCCAGCATTTT. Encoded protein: CATRTGVGISNQPQHF.

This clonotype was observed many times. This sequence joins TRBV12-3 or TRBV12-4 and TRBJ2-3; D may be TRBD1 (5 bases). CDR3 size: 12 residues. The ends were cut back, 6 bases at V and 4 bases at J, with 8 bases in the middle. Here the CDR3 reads CASRGLADTQYF. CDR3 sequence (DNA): TGTGCCAGCAGGGGGCTTGCAGATACGCAGTATTTT.

The CDR3 reads CSARQGAQPQHF. For the CDR3, the DNA is TGCAGTGCTAGACAGGGGGCCCAGCCCCAGCATTTT. The rearrangement uses TRBV20-1 and TRBJ1-5, with TRBD1 identical over 8 bases. The trim removed 2 bases at V and 7 bases at J, leaving 1 base unmatched. Germline CDR1 reads DFQATT; CDR2 reads SNEGSKA (reference sequence). The CDR3 extends over 12 amino acids.

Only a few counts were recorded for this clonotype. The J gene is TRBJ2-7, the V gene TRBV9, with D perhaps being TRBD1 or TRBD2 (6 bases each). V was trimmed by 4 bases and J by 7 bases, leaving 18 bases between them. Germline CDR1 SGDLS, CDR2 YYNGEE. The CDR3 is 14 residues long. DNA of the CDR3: TGTGCCAGCAGCCCACTCGGGGGCCCGGGGGAGCAGTACTTC. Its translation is CASSPLGGPGEQYF.

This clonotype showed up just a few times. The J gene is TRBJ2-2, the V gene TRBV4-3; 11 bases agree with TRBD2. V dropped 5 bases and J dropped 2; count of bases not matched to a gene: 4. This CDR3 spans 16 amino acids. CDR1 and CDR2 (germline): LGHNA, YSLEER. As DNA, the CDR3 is TGCGCCAGCAGCTCACTAGCGGGGGCTAACACCGGGGAGCTGTTTTTT. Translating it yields CASSSLAGANTGELFF.

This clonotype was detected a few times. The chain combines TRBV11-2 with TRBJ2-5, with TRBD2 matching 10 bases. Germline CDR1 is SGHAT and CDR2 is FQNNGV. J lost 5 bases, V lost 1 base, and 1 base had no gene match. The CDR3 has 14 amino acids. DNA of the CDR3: TGTGCCAGCAGCTTAGTTAGCGGGAGGGAGACCCAGTACTTC. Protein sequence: CASSLVSGRETQYF.

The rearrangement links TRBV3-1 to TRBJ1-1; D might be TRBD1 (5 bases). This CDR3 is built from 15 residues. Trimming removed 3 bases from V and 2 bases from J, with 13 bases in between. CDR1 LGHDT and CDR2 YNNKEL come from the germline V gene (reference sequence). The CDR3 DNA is TGTGCCAGCAGCCAGGCCTTGACAGCAAACACTGAAGCTTTCTTT. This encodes CASSQALTANTEAFF. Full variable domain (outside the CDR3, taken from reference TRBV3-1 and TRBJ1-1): DTAVSQTPKYLVTQMGNDKSIKCEQNLGHDTMYWYKQDSKKFLKIMFSYNNKELIINETVPNRFSPKSPDKAHLNLHINSLELGDSAVYFCASSQALTANTEAFFGQGTRLTVV.

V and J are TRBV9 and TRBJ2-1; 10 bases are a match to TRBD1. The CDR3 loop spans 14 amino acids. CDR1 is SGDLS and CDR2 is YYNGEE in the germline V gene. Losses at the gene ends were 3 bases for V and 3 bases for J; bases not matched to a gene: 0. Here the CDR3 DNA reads TGTGCCAGCAGCGGGGACAGGGGCTACAATGAGCAGTTCTTC. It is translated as CASSGDRGYNEQFF.

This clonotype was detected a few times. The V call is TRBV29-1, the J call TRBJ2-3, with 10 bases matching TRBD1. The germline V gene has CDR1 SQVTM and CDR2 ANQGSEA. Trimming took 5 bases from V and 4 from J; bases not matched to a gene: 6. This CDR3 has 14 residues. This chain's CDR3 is CSVIPGQGPDTQYF. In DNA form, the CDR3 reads TGCAGCGTTATACCGGGACAGGGGCCAGATACGCAGTATTTT.

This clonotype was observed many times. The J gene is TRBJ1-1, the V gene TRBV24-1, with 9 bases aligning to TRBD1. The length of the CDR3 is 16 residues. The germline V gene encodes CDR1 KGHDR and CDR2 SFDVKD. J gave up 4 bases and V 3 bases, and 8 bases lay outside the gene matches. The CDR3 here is CATSDGTGMGSTEAFF. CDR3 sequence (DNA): TGTGCCACCAGTGATGGGACAGGGATGGGGAGCACTGAAGCTTTCTTT.

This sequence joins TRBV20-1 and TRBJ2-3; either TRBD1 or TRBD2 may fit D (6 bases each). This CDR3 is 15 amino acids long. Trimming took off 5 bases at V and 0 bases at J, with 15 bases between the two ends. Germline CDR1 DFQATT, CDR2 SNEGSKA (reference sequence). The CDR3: CSAPEGGTSTDTQYF. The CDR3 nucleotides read TGCAGTGCTCCCGAGGGGGGAACTAGCACAGATACGCAGTATTTT.

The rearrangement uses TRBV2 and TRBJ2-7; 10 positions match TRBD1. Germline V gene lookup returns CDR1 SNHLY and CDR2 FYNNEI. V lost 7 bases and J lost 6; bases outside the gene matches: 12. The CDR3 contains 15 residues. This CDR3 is CASTGTTGGSSEQYF. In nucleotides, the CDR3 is TGTGCCAGCACAGGAACGACAGGGGGCAGCTCCGAGCAGTACTTC.

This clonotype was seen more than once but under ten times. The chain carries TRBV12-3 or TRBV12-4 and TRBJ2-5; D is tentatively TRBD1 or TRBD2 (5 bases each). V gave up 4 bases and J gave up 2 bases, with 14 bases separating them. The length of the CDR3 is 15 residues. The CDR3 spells CASSSYSGTQETQYF. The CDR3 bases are TGTGCCAGCAGTTCATACTCCGGGACGCAAGAGACCCAGTACTTC.

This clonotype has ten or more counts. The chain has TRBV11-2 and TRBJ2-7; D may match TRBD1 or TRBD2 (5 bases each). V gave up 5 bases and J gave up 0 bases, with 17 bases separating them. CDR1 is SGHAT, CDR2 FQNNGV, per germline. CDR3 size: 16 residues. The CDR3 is CASSPGTYQSSYEQYF. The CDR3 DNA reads TGTGCCAGCAGCCCGGGGACGTACCAGAGCTCCTACGAGCAGTACTTC.

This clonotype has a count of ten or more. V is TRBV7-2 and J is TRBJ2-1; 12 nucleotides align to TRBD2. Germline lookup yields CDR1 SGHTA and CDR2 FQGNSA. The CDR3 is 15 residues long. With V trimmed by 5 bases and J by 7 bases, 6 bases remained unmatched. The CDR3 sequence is CASSPLAGGRNEQFF. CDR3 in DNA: TGTGCCAGCAGCCCACTAGCGGGAGGCCGGAATGAGCAGTTCTTC.

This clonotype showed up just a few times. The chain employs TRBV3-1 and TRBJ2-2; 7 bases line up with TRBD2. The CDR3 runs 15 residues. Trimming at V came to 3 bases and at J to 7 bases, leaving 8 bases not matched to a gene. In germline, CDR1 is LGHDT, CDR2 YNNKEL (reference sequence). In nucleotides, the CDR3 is TGTGCCAGCAGCCAGGGGAGCGGGATAGGCGGGGAGCTGTTTTTT. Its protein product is CASSQGSGIGGELFF.

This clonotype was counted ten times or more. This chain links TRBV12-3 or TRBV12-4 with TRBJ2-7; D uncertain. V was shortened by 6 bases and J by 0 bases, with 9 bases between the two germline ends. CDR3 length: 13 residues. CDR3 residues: CASRPRTSYEQYF. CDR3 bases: TGTGCCAGCAGACCCCGGACCTCCTACGAGCAGTACTTC.

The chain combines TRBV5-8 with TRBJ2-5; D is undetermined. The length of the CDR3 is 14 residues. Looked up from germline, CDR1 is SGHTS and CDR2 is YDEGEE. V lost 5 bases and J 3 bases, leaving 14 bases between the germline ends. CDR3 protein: CASSLGPAEETQYF. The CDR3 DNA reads TGTGCCAGCAGTTTAGGGCCGGCCGAAGAGACCCAGTACTTC.

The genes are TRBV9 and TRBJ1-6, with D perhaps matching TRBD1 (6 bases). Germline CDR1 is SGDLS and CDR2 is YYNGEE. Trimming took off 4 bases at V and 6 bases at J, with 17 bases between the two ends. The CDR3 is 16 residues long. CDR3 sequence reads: CASSTRGGSLNSPLHF. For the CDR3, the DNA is TGTGCCAGCAGCACCCGTGGGGGCAGTCTTAATTCACCCCTCCACTTT.

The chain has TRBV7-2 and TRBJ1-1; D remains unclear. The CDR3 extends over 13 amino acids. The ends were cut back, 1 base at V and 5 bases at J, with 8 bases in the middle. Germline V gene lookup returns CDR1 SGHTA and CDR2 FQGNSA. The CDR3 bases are TGTGCCAGCAGCTTAGGGCCGAGTACTGAAGCTTTCTTT. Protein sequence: CASSLGPSTEAFF.

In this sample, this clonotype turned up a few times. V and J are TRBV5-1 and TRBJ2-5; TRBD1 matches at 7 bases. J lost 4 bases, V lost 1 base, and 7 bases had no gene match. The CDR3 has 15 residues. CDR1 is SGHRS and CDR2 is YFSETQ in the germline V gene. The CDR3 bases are TGCGCCAGCAGCTTGACTGGACAGGTGGGAGAGACCCAGTACTTC. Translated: CASSLTGQVGETQYF.

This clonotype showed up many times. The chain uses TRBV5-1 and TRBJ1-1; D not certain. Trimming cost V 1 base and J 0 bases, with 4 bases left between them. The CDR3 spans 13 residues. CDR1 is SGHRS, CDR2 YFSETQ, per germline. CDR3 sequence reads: CASSLTLNTEAFF. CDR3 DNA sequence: TGCGCCAGCAGCTTGACTCTGAACACTGAAGCTTTCTTT.

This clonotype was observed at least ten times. The CDR3 here is CASSDAGLAADTQYF. In DNA, the CDR3 is TGTGCCAGCAGTGACGCGGGACTAGCGGCAGATACGCAGTATTTT. V usage is TRBV2 and J usage is TRBJ2-3, with TRBD2 matching 11 bases. Per germline, CDR1 SNHLY and CDR2 FYNNEI. The CDR3 is 15 residues long. J gave up 4 bases and V 3 bases, and 3 bases lay outside the gene matches.

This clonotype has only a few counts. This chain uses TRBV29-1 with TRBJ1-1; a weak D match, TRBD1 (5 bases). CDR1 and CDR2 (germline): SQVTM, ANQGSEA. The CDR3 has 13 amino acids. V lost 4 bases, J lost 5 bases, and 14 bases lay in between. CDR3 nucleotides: TGCAGCGTTGCGTGGCAGGGTGAGACTGAAGCTTTCTTT. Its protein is CSVAWQGETEAFF. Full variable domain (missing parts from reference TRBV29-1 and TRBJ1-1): SAVISQKPSRDICQRGTSLTIQCQVDSQVTMMFWYRQQPGQSLTLIATANQGSEATYESGFVIDKFPISRPNLTFSTLTVSNMSPEDSSIYLCSVAWQGETEAFFGQGTRLTVV.